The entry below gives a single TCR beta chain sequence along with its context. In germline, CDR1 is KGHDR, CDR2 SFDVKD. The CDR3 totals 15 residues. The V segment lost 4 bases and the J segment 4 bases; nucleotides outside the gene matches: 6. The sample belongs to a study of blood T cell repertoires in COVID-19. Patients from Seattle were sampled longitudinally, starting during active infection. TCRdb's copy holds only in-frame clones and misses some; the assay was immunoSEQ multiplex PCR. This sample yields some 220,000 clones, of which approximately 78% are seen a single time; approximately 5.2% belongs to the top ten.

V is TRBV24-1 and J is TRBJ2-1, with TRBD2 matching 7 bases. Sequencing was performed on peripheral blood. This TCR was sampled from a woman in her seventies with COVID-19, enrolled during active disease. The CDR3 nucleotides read TGTGCCACCAGTGACAGCGGGATAGGGTACAATGAGCAGTTCTTC. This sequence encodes CATSDSGIGYNEQFF.